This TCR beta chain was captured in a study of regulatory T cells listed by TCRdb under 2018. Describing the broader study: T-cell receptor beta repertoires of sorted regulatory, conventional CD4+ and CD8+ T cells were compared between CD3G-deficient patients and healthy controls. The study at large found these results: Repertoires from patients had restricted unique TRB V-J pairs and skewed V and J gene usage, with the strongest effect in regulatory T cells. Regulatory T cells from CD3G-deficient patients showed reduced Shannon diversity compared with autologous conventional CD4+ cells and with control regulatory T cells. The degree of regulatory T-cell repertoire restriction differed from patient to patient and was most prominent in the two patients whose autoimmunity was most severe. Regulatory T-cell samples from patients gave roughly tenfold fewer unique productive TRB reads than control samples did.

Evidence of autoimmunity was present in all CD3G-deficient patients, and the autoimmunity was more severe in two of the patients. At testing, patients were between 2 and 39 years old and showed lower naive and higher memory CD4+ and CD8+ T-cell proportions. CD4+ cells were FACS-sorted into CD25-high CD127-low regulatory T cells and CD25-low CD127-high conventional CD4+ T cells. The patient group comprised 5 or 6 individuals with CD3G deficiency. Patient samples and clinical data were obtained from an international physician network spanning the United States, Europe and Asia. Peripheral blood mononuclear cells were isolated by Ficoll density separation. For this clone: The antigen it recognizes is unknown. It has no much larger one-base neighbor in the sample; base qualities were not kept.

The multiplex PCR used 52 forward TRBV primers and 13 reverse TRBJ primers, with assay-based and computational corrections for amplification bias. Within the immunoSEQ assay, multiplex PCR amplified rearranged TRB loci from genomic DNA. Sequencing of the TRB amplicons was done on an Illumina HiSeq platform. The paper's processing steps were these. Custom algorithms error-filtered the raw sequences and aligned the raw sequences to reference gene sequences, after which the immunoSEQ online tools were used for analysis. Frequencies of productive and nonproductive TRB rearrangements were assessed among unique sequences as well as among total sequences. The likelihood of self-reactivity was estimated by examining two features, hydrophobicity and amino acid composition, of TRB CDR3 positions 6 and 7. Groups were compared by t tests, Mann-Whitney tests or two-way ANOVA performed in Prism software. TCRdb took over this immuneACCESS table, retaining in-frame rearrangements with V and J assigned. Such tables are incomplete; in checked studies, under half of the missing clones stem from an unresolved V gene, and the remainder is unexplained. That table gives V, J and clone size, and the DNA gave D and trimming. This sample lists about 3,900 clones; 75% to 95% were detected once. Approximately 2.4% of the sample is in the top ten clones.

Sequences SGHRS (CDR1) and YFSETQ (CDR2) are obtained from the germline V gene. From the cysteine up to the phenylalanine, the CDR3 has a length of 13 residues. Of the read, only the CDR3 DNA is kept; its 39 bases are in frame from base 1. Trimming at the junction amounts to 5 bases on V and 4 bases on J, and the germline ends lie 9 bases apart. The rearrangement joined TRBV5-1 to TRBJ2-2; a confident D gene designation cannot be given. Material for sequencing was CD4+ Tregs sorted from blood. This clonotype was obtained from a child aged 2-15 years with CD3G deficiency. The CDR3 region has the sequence CASREPTTGELFF. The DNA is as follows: TGCGCCAGCAGAGAACCCACCACCGGGGAGCTGTTTTTT.